These 8 T cell receptor beta chains share one sample of origin, sequenced in a study of T cell repertoires in aging, cancer and after chemotherapy. Rearranged V-D-J TRB sequences were amplified with a mixed TRB-A/B primer pool. TCRdb called the multiplex PCR reads again in MiXCR, with one record for every CDR3 protein. The sample lists over 1,100 distinct CDR3 sequences, 23% occurring once. Amplification of TCR beta used genomic DNA extracted from peripheral blood. The sequencing sample was made of blood. The receptors originated from a human donor with a blood cancer.

This clonotype turned up a few times. This chain links TRBV5-1 with TRBJ2-7; TRBD2 aligns across 8 bases. Germline CDR1 SGHRS, CDR2 YFSETQ. The length of the CDR3 is 15 residues. Losses at the gene ends were 4 bases for V and 5 bases for J; bases not matched to a gene: 11. This CDR3 reads CASSPSGSWFNEQYF. CDR3 in DNA: TGCGCCAGCAGCCCGAGCGGGAGTTGGTTCAACGAGCAGTACTTC.

Worth noting for this clonotype: Compared with germline, one end of the junction differs, possibly owing to a read error. The rearrangement joins TRBV7-2 to TRBJ2-4, with a tentative D call TRBD1 (6 bases). This CDR3 has 14 residues. Germline V lookup: CDR1 SGHTA, CDR2 FQGNSA. CDR3 in amino acids: CACSPTGPQNIQYF. In DNA form, the CDR3 reads TGTGCCTGCAGCCCGACAGGTCCCCAAAACATTCAGTACTTC. Looking up the rest from reference TRBV7-2 and TRBJ2-4 gives the full variable domain: GAGVSQSPSNKVTEKGKDVELRCDPISGHTALYWYRQSLGQGLEFLIYFQGNSAPDKSGLPSDRFSAERTGGSVSTLTIQRTQQEDSAVYLCACSPTGPQNIQYFGAGTRLSVL.

This chain uses TRBV19 with TRBJ2-1; TRBD2 agrees at 7 bases. Germline V gene data show CDR1 as LNHDA and CDR2 as SQIVND (reference sequence). This CDR3 is 17 amino acids long. The V segment lost 6 bases and the J segment 0 bases; nucleotides outside the gene matches: 11. The CDR3 sequence is CASRTLLARTSYNEQFF. CDR3 nucleotide sequence: TGTGCCAGTAGGACCCTACTAGCGCGAACCTCCTACAATGAGCAGTTCTTC. Full variable domain (remainder filled in from reference TRBV19 and TRBJ2-1): DGGITQSPKYLFRKEGQNVTLSCEQNLNHDAMYWYRQDPGQGLRLIYYSQIVNDFQKGDIAEGYSVSREKKESFPLTVTSAQKNPTAFYLCASRTLLARTSYNEQFFGPGTRLTVL.

This chain uses TRBV19 with TRBJ2-1; 11 bases match TRBD2. J gave up 8 bases and V 9 bases, and 6 bases lay outside the gene matches. The germline V gene has CDR1 LNHDA and CDR2 SQIVND (reference sequence). CDR3 length: 13 residues. For the CDR3, the DNA is TGTGCCAGCACACTAGCGGGAGTCGATGAGCAGTTCTTC. Its protein product is CASTLAGVDEQFF. The entire variable domain, with the rest obtained from reference TRBV19 and TRBJ2-1, is as follows: DGGITQSPKYLFRKEGQNVTLSCEQNLNHDAMYWYRQDPGQGLRLIYYSQIVNDFQKGDIAEGYSVSREKKESFPLTVTSAQKNPTAFYLCASTLAGVDEQFFGPGTRLTVL.

By its share, this clonotype is medium-sized. The genes are TRBV20-1 and TRBJ2-5; D perhaps matches TRBD1 (6 bases). The CDR3 has 16 amino acids. Germline CDR1 is DFQATT and CDR2 is SNEGSKA (reference sequence). The V end was cut by 4 bases, the J end by 0 bases, with 18 bases between. The CDR3 reads CSATRDITLDQETQYF. The CDR3 region has the DNA TGCAGTGCTACCCGGGACATTACTCTGGACCAAGAGACCCAGTACTTC.

V and J are TRBV19 and TRBJ2-3; 9 nucleotides match TRBD2. Germline V gene lookup returns CDR1 LNHDA and CDR2 SQIVND (reference sequence). This CDR3 has 13 residues. In nucleotides, the CDR3 is TGTACAACCCGGACTAGCGGCACAGATACGCAGTATTTT. Its translation: CTTRTSGTDTQYF.

By share, this clonotype counts as medium-sized. V gene TRBV6-1 combines with J gene TRBJ1-5, with D possibly TRBD1 on 6 matching bases. The CDR3 totals 14 residues. Germline CDR1 is MNHNS and CDR2 is SASEGT. V lost 6 bases and J lost 6, with 15 bases in between. The CDR3 reads CASRSGMTGQPQHF. The CDR3 DNA sequence: TGTGCCAGCAGGTCGGGGATGACAGGTCAGCCCCAGCATTTT.

By frequency in the sample, this clonotype is large. The chain has TRBV27 and TRBJ2-3; D ambiguous. Germline CDR1 MNHEY, CDR2 SMNVEV (reference sequence). V was trimmed by 2 bases and J by 2 bases, leaving 11 bases between them. The CDR3 consists of 15 residues. CDR3 amino acids: CASSLSWQVTDTQYF. DNA for the CDR3: TGTGCCAGCAGTTTAAGCTGGCAGGTCACAGATACGCAGTATTTT.